The 28 T cell receptor beta chains given below trace back to one sample, sequenced in a study of T cell changes during pregnancy in multiple sclerosis. Profiled with immunoSEQ multiplex PCR; TCRdb holds only in-frame clones, not every one. The repertoire holds 55,000 to 65,000 clones, about 92% seen once, with around 0.93% in the top ten. The sample was peripheral blood, taken in the first trimester of pregnancy. The source of these receptors is a female donor with multiple sclerosis, enrolled in a pregnancy study.

This clone was seen once. As DNA, the CDR3 is TGTGCCAGCAGCCGGGACTCCTACGAGCAGTACTTC. Translated: CASSRDSYEQYF. V and J are TRBV6-5 and TRBJ2-7, with TRBD2 as a possible D gene (5 bases). CDR1 and CDR2 (germline): MNHEY, SVGAGI. The CDR3 spans 12 residues. V lost 6 bases to trimming and J lost 0 bases, with 6 bases between them.

This chain links TRBV11-3 with TRBJ2-3, with D perhaps TRBD1 (6 bases). The V end was cut by 4 bases, the J end by 0 bases, with 14 bases between. The CDR3 totals 16 residues. Looked up from germline, CDR1 is SGHNT and CDR2 is YENEEA. The CDR3 spells CASSSAGTSSTDTQYF. CDR3 DNA sequence: TGTGCCAGCAGCTCGGCCGGGACATCGAGCACAGATACGCAGTATTTT.

The chain has TRBV27 and TRBJ1-6, with D perhaps TRBD1 (5 bases). V lost 7 bases and J lost 6, with 10 bases in between. The CDR3 has 13 residues. Per the germline V gene, CDR1 is MNHEY and CDR2 is SMNVEV (reference sequence). The CDR3 nucleotides read TGTGCCAGCACGGACATCAGTAATTCACCCCTCCACTTT. Its protein product is CASTDISNSPLHF.

The rearrangement uses TRBV4-3 and TRBJ1-2; 7 bases are shared with TRBD1. V gave up 0 bases and J gave up 5 bases; unmatched junction bases: 15. The CDR3 contains 18 residues. From germline, CDR1 is LGHNA and CDR2 YSLEER. The DNA of the CDR3 is TGCGCCAGCAGCCAAGATCTGGGACAGTCGCGCCTTGGGTATGGCTACACCTTC. The encoded protein is CASSQDLGQSRLGYGYTF.

This clone has a single count. The chain joins TRBV6-5 to TRBJ1-6; TRBD1 aligns across 8 bases. CDR1 is MNHEY, CDR2 SVGAGI, per germline. The CDR3 sequence is 15 residues long. J was trimmed by 10 bases and V by 2 bases; bases with no gene match: 7. The DNA for the CDR3 is TGTGCCAGCAGTTACGCGGGACAGGTGATGTCACCCCTCCACTTT. This gives the protein CASSYAGQVMSPLHF.

This rearrangement joins TRBV6-1 to TRBJ2-3, with a weak D call TRBD1 (6 bases). This CDR3 is 16 amino acids long. The germline V and J ends were trimmed by 4 bases and 2 bases, with 16 bases remaining between them. Germline CDR1 MNHNS, CDR2 SASEGT. CDR3 coding DNA: TGTGCCAGCAGTGTTCGCAGGGGTTCCCTCACAGATACGCAGTATTTT. Protein product: CASSVRRGSLTDTQYF.

The CDR3 sequence is CASSLPGHQAYEQYF. The CDR3 bases are TGTGCCAGCAGCTTACCGGGACATCAGGCCTACGAGCAGTACTTC. This chain uses TRBV7-9 with TRBJ2-7; possible D gene TRBD1, 6 bases. Deletions cut 2 bases from V and 2 bases from J, with 13 bases between. Germline V gene data show CDR1 as SEHNR and CDR2 as FQNEAQ (reference sequence). The CDR3 is 15 amino acids.

The chain links TRBV2 to TRBJ1-2, with D possibly matching TRBD1 (6 bases). Germline CDR1 SNHLY, CDR2 FYNNEI. The V gene lost 6 bases and the J gene lost 4 bases, with 15 bases spanning the gap. CDR3 size: 14 residues. The CDR3 sequence is CASRLHRTAYGYTF. CDR3 sequence (DNA): TGTGCCAGCAGGCTACACCGGACAGCCTATGGCTACACCTTC.

J is TRBJ1-1 and V is TRBV4-3, with unresolved D. This CDR3 has 14 residues. Germline CDR1 and CDR2: LGHNA and YSLEER. Trimming took 1 base from V and 1 from J, leaving 7 bases between them. The CDR3 loop is CASSQGAGNTEAFF. In DNA, the CDR3 is TGCGCCAGCAGCCAAGGGGCGGGGAACACTGAAGCTTTCTTT.

This chain links TRBV11-2 with TRBJ2-3, with 7 bases aligning to TRBD1. The CDR3 consists of 17 residues. J lost 1 base, V lost 5 bases, and 12 bases had no gene match. CDR1 is SGHAT, CDR2 FQNNGV, per germline. In nucleotides, the CDR3 is TGTGCCAGCAGCAAATGGACAGGCGCTACCGGCACAGATACGCAGTATTTT. Protein: CASSKWTGATGTDTQYF.

The rearrangement joins TRBV19 to TRBJ1-1, with 11 nucleotides matching TRBD1. CDR3 length: 15 amino acids. Germline CDR1 and CDR2: LNHDA and SQIVND (reference sequence). With 7 bases clipped from V and 4 bases from J, the junction kept 8 bases outside the gene matches. The DNA for the CDR3 is TGTGCCAGTACCCCGAGCGGGACAGGGGGCACTGAAGCTTTCTTT. Translating it yields CASTPSGTGGTEAFF.

This chain joins TRBV18 and TRBJ1-1, with 7 bases aligning to TRBD1. The junction had 9 bases not matched to a gene; V was cut back by 4 bases and J by 7 bases. The CDR3 contains 14 residues. Germline-derived CDR1 and CDR2 are KGHSH and LQKENI. The CDR3 DNA reads as TGTGCCAGCTCACTGACCGGGACAGTCTTTGAAGCTTTCTTT. Translating gives CASSLTGTVFEAFF.

The J gene is TRBJ1-2, the V gene TRBV27; maybe TRBD1 (5 bases). From germline, CDR1 is MNHEY and CDR2 SMNVEV (reference sequence). V was cut by 3 bases and J by 8 bases, with 10 bases left in between. This CDR3 comprises 12 residues. The chain's CDR3 is CASSFAGEGYTF. In DNA form, the CDR3 reads TGTGCCAGCAGTTTCGCGGGGGAGGGCTACACCTTC.

This sequence joins TRBV19 and TRBJ1-1; perhaps TRBD1 as D (6 bases). The CDR3 runs 14 residues. Trimming cost V 3 bases and J 2 bases, with 10 bases left between them. Germline V gene data show CDR1 as LNHDA and CDR2 as SQIVND (reference sequence). The CDR3 spells CASSIDRLNTEAFF. DNA for the CDR3: TGTGCCAGTAGTATTGACAGGTTAAACACTGAAGCTTTCTTT.

The rearrangement joins TRBV19 to TRBJ2-7, with 12 bases fitting TRBD2. Trimming took 6 bases from V and 1 from J; bases not matched to a gene: 4. In germline, CDR1 is LNHDA, CDR2 SQIVND (reference sequence). The CDR3 sequence is 15 residues long. CDR3 amino acids: CASRMLAGGSYEQYF. The CDR3, as DNA: TGTGCCAGTAGGATGCTAGCGGGGGGGTCCTACGAGCAGTACTTC.

The chain uses TRBV5-4 and TRBJ2-3, with 9 positions matching TRBD2. The CDR3 loop spans 16 amino acids. CDR1 SGHNT and CDR2 YYREEE come from the germline V gene (reference sequence). V lost 9 bases to trimming and J lost 5 bases; unmatched junction nucleotides: 16. CDR3 region: CATGSKSGGWGDTQYF. DNA for the CDR3: TGTGCCACAGGAAGTAAGAGCGGGGGGTGGGGAGATACGCAGTATTTT.

The V gene is TRBV7-2, the J gene TRBJ2-7; TRBD1 matches 8 bases. Germline CDR1 is SGHTA and CDR2 is FQGNSA. CDR3 length: 13 amino acids. The V and J ends lost 5 bases and 2 bases, in that order; junction bases with no gene match: 2. The CDR3 spells CASSQTGAYEQYF. The CDR3 region has the DNA TGTGCCAGCAGCCAGACAGGGGCCTACGAGCAGTACTTC.

This rearrangement joins TRBV7-9 to TRBJ1-1; D is unresolved. Between the trimmed V and J ends, which lost 2 bases and 4 bases, there was a span of 8 bases. Germline values: CDR1 SEHNR, CDR2 FQNEAQ (reference sequence). The CDR3 totals 13 residues. The CDR3 DNA reads TGTGCCAGCAGCTTAAAGCCACGCACTGAAGCTTTCTTT. Its translation: CASSLKPRTEAFF.

The genes are TRBV6-1 and TRBJ2-4, with 8 bases lining up with TRBD1. The CDR3 sequence is 20 residues long. Trimming removed 0 bases from V and 0 bases from J; junction bases left unmatched: 13. Germline V gene sequence: CDR1 MNHNS, CDR2 SASEGT. CDR3 residues: CASSEALSGTGQLAKNIQYF. CDR3 nucleotide sequence: TGTGCCAGCAGTGAAGCGCTCTCGGGGACAGGCCAGCTAGCCAAAAACATTCAGTACTTC.

This chain joins TRBV29-1 and TRBJ2-7, with TRBD2 matching 7 bases. The junction had 10 bases not matched to a gene; V was cut back by 4 bases and J by 4 bases. The CDR3 covers 14 residues. Germline CDR1 SQVTM, CDR2 ANQGSEA. CDR3 coding DNA: TGCAGCGTTGCCGGAGCGGGGCTAAATTACGAGCAGTACTTC. Amino acid sequence: CSVAGAGLNYEQYF.

This chain links TRBV18 with TRBJ2-1; D is possibly TRBD2 (7 bases). This CDR3 is built from 14 residues. V dropped 3 bases and J dropped 5 bases, with 11 bases sitting between them. CDR1 KGHSH and CDR2 LQKENI come from the germline V gene. The CDR3 nucleotides read TGTGCCAGCTCACCGGAGGGGGGGCACAATGAGCAGTTCTTC. The encoded protein is CASSPEGGHNEQFF.

The chain links TRBV29-1 to TRBJ1-2; no firm D call. This CDR3 region has 13 residues. Trimming removed 3 bases from V and 4 bases from J, with 12 bases in between. Germline CDR1 is SQVTM and CDR2 is ANQGSEA. This chain's CDR3 is CSVESGSTYGYTF. CDR3 bases: TGCAGCGTTGAGTCTGGCTCAACCTATGGCTACACCTTC.

The chain uses TRBV10-3 and TRBJ2-1; 12 bases are a match to TRBD2. Per germline, CDR1 ENHRY and CDR2 SYGVKD. The length of the CDR3 is 16 residues. With V trimmed by 3 bases and J by 10 bases, 10 bases remained unmatched. For the CDR3, the DNA is TGTGCCATCAGTGATCTCGGGCTAGCGGGGGGGAGGGAGCAGTTCTTC. Protein sequence: CAISDLGLAGGREQFF.

The rearrangement links TRBV6-5 to TRBJ1-2, with 7 bases lining up with TRBD1. There are 15 residues in the CDR3. The trim removed 2 bases at V and 4 bases at J, leaving 7 bases unmatched. Germline loops: CDR1 MNHEY, CDR2 SVGAGI. The CDR3 sequence: CASSYNRQGFYGYTF. The CDR3 DNA sequence: TGTGCCAGCAGTTACAACCGACAGGGTTTCTATGGCTACACCTTC.

This chain links TRBV19 with TRBJ2-1; TRBD2 might be the D (5 bases). Trimming removed 9 bases from V and 0 bases from J, with 9 bases in between. The V gene's germline CDR1 is LNHDA and CDR2 SQIVND (reference sequence). There are 13 residues in the CDR3. The CDR3, as DNA: TGTGCCAGCCGGGGTAGCTCCTACAATGAGCAGTTCTTC. Amino acids: CASRGSSYNEQFF.

The chain carries TRBV4-2 and TRBJ2-7, with 10 bases fitting TRBD1. From germline, CDR1 is LGHNA and CDR2 YNFKEQ. V shed 5 bases and J 4 bases; nucleotides not matched to a gene: 8. The CDR3 runs 15 residues. CDR3: CASSATGTGVYEQYF. The CDR3 DNA reads as TGTGCCAGCAGCGCGACCGGGACAGGGGTTTACGAGCAGTACTTC.

This clone appeared a single time. The V gene is TRBV5-1, the J gene TRBJ1-2; 8 nucleotides align to TRBD1. The germline V gene encodes CDR1 SGHRS and CDR2 YFSETQ. The CDR3 sequence is 14 residues long. V was pared by 3 bases and J by 1 base, with 2 bases of the junction left unmatched. This CDR3 reads CASSWTGFNYGYTF. Here the CDR3 DNA reads TGCGCCAGCAGCTGGACAGGGTTTAACTATGGCTACACCTTC. Complete variable domain (other parts from reference TRBV5-1 and TRBJ1-2): KAGVTQTPRYLIKTRGQQVTLSCSPISGHRSVSWYQQTPGQGLQFLFEYFSETQRNKGNFPGRFSGRQFSNSRSEMNVSTLELGDSALYLCASSWTGFNYGYTFGSGTRLTVV.

V gene TRBV7-8 combines with J gene TRBJ1-1; D is uncertain. The CDR3 totals 15 residues. Germline CDR1 reads SGHVS; CDR2 reads FQNEAQ. The V and J ends lost 3 bases and 1 base respectively, with 12 bases between them. The CDR3 here is CASSLFGTTNTEAFF. The DNA for the CDR3 is TGTGCCAGCAGCTTGTTTGGCACAACGAACACTGAAGCTTTCTTT.